A single sample gave rise to the 30 T cell receptor beta chains below, sequenced in a study of T cell responses to AZD1222 COVID-19 vaccine. This table comes from immunoSEQ multiplex PCR, and its TCRdb copy is limited to in-frame clones, with some not included. The sample gives 85,000 to 100,000 clones, 80% to 90% of which show up once; roughly 10% is in the top ten. Sequenced here: peripheral blood, sampled on day 0 of AZD1222 vaccination. Receptor source: an adult in good health.

The CDR3 loop reads CAGNGQGGNQPQHF. Written as DNA, the CDR3 is TGTGCCGGTAATGGACAGGGTGGCAATCAGCCCCAGCATTTT. This chain links TRBV2 with TRBJ1-5, with 8 nucleotides matching TRBD1. V lost 11 bases and J lost 2; bases outside the gene matches: 8. CDR3 size: 14 residues. Germline-derived CDR1 and CDR2 are SNHLY and FYNNEI.

This chain links TRBV18 with TRBJ2-5, with D uncertain. V lost 6 bases, J lost 7 bases, and 15 bases lay in between. The CDR3 extends over 13 amino acids. Germline lookup yields CDR1 KGHSH and CDR2 LQKENI. The chain's CDR3 is CASSQDGDGTQYF. The DNA of the CDR3 is TGTGCCAGCTCGCAGGACGGAGACGGGACCCAGTACTTC.

The chain uses TRBV7-2 and TRBJ1-6; D is perhaps TRBD1 (5 bases). Trimming stripped 1 base from V and 5 bases from J, with 9 bases between. Germline CDR1 is SGHTA and CDR2 is FQGNSA. The CDR3 spans 15 residues. The DNA of the CDR3 is TGTGCCAGCAGCTTAGGACAGCGAAATAATTCACCCCTCCACTTT. It specifies CASSLGQRNNSPLHF. The full variable domain, completed using reference TRBV7-2 and TRBJ1-6, is GAGVSQSPSNKVTEKGKDVELRCDPISGHTALYWYRQSLGQGLEFLIYFQGNSAPDKSGLPSDRFSAERTGGSVSTLTIQRTQQEDSAVYLCASSLGQRNNSPLHFGNGTRLTVT.

The V and J genes are TRBV19 and TRBJ2-7, with D unresolved. The V end was cut by 1 base, the J end by 3 bases, with 10 bases between. Looked up from germline, CDR1 is LNHDA and CDR2 is SQIVND (reference sequence). CDR3 size: 14 residues. The CDR3: CASSIGQIHYEQYF. In DNA, the CDR3 is TGTGCCAGTAGTATAGGGCAGATCCACTACGAGCAGTACTTC.

This clone was observed a handful of times. The chain joins TRBV7-2 to TRBJ2-7, with 16 bases aligning to TRBD2. This CDR3 contains 18 residues. The junction had 9 bases not matched to a gene; V was cut back by 3 bases and J by 4 bases. Germline values: CDR1 SGHTA, CDR2 FQGNSA. CDR3 sequence reads: CASSLGYGTSGRAYEQYF. The CDR3 region has the DNA TGTGCCAGCAGCTTGGGTTATGGGACTAGCGGGAGGGCGTACGAGCAGTACTTC.

The chain uses TRBV6-5 and TRBJ1-2, with unresolved D. This CDR3 has 13 residues. The germline V and J ends were trimmed by 10 bases and 8 bases, with 20 bases remaining between them. Germline V lookup: CDR1 MNHEY, CDR2 SVGAGI. The CDR3 bases are TGTGCCATCGAATTGACTCTGGCTGGGGGCTACACCTTC. Translation gives CAIELTLAGGYTF.

This chain links TRBV7-6 with TRBJ2-7, with D possibly called TRBD1 or TRBD2 (5 bases each). Per germline, CDR1 SGHVS and CDR2 FNYEAQ. Trimming pared 5 bases from V and 0 bases from J, leaving 17 bases between. CDR3 length: 16 residues. CDR3 sequence reads: CASSPQFRDRSYEQYF. CDR3 DNA: TGTGCCAGCAGCCCTCAATTCCGGGACCGCTCCTACGAGCAGTACTTC.

The chain combines TRBV5-4 with TRBJ2-5; TRBD1 agrees at 7 bases. The CDR3 is 14 amino acids. Germline CDR1 SGHNT, CDR2 YYREEE (reference sequence). The J segment lost 5 bases and the V segment lost 0 bases, leaving 4 bases of the junction unmatched. CDR3 DNA: TGTGCCAGCAGCTTGGTTGGGACAGAGGAGACCCAGTACTTC. This gives the protein CASSLVGTEETQYF.

This chain joins TRBV15 and TRBJ2-6, with TRBD1 identical over 10 bases. CDR1 is LNHNV, CDR2 YYDKDF, per germline (reference sequence). This CDR3 is 19 amino acids long. Trimming cost V 1 base and J 0 bases; bases outside gene matches: 6. CDR3 DNA sequence: TGTGCCACCAGCAGAGGACGACAGGGGGCTTTCTCTGGGGCCAACGTCCTGACTTTC. Its protein is CATSRGRQGAFSGANVLTF. Full variable domain (missing parts from reference TRBV15 and TRBJ2-6): DAMVIQNPRYQVTQFGKPVTLSCSQTLNHNVMYWYQQKSSQAPKLLFHYYDKDFNNEADTPDNFQSRRPNTSFCFLDIRSPGLGDTAMYLCATSRGRQGAFSGANVLTFGAGSRLTVL.

This clone was seen only a few times. The J gene is TRBJ2-1, the V gene TRBV11-2, with D hard to call. CDR3 length: 14 amino acids. Trimming shortened V by 3 bases and J by 8 bases, and 14 bases separated the two germline ends. CDR1 is SGHAT and CDR2 is FQNNGV in the germline V gene. The CDR3 protein is CASSLRTAGDEQFF. CDR3 nucleotide sequence: TGTGCCAGCAGCTTGAGGACCGCTGGGGATGAGCAGTTCTTC.

The chain recombines TRBV5-1 with TRBJ2-1; 10 bases map to TRBD2. The CDR3 covers 15 residues. From germline, CDR1 is SGHRS and CDR2 YFSETQ. The trim removed 4 bases at V and 10 bases at J, leaving 11 bases unmatched. The CDR3: CASSPLDSGRPEQFF. The DNA for the CDR3 is TGCGCCAGCAGCCCGCTCGATAGCGGGAGGCCGGAGCAGTTCTTC. Using reference TRBV5-1 and TRBJ2-1 for the parts outside the CDR3, the full variable domain is KAGVTQTPRYLIKTRGQQVTLSCSPISGHRSVSWYQQTPGQGLQFLFEYFSETQRNKGNFPGRFSGRQFSNSRSEMNVSTLELGDSALYLCASSPLDSGRPEQFFGPGTRLTVL.

The chain is built from TRBV10-2 and TRBJ1-1, with 8 bases fitting TRBD1. V lost 5 bases and J lost 5; bases outside the gene matches: 4. Germline loops: CDR1 WSHSY, CDR2 SAAADI. CDR3 length equals 13 residues. CDR3 sequence reads: CASSTGGKTEAFF. As DNA, the CDR3 is TGCGCCAGCAGTACAGGGGGGAAGACTGAAGCTTTCTTT.

The chain employs TRBV23-1 and TRBJ2-2; D gene uncertain. TRBV23-1 is sorted into the ORF group, with uncertain function. Between the trimmed V and J ends, which lost 3 bases and 6 bases, there was a span of 11 bases. The length of the CDR3 is 14 residues. The CDR3 loop is CASSQATGAGELFF. DNA of the CDR3: TGCGCCAGCAGTCAGGCCACCGGCGCCGGGGAGCTGTTTTTT.

This chain links TRBV19 with TRBJ2-5; D unresolved. The germline V gene encodes CDR1 LNHDA and CDR2 SQIVND (reference sequence). The CDR3 totals 13 residues. V lost 10 bases to trimming and J lost 2 bases, with 14 bases between them. CDR3 loop: CATKERWQETQYF. The CDR3 DNA reads TGTGCCACTAAGGAGAGATGGCAAGAGACCCAGTACTTC.

The chain links TRBV27 to TRBJ1-5, with a tentative D call TRBD1 (6 bases). The CDR3 runs to 17 residues. Trimming took off 0 bases at V and 5 bases at J, with 17 bases between the two ends. The germline gives CDR1 MNHEY, CDR2 SMNVEV (reference sequence). The CDR3 here is CASSLSLLRDIYQPQHF. The DNA for the CDR3 is TGTGCCAGCAGTTTATCTCTACTCCGGGACATTTATCAGCCCCAGCATTTT.

The chain employs TRBV27 and TRBJ1-1, with D perhaps TRBD1 (6 bases). The CDR3 consists of 14 residues. Trimming took off 7 bases at V and 0 bases at J, with 12 bases between the two ends. CDR1 is MNHEY, CDR2 SMNVEV, per germline (reference sequence). In nucleotides, the CDR3 is TGTGCCAGCAACATACAGGGTTTGAACACTGAAGCTTTCTTT. Amino acid sequence: CASNIQGLNTEAFF.

This clone has only one observation. V usage is TRBV30 and J usage is TRBJ2-2, with 9 bases lining up with TRBD1. The CDR3 contains 21 residues. V lost 0 bases to trimming and J lost 3 bases; unmatched junction nucleotides: 20. Germline lookup yields CDR1 GTSNPN and CDR2 SVGIG (reference sequence). CDR3 DNA sequence: TGTGCCTGGAGTGTACCGTGGGGGGACAGGGAAAAAAGGAAGGACACCGGGGAGCTGTTTTTT. It is translated as CAWSVPWGDREKRKDTGELFF.

This sequence joins TRBV5-1 and TRBJ1-1; D ambiguous. This CDR3 has 15 amino acids. Germline CDR1 and CDR2: SGHRS and YFSETQ. V was shortened by 1 base and J by 3 bases, with 13 bases between the two germline ends. The CDR3 bases are TGCGCCAGCAGCTTGATAGTAGGAAGGGACACTGAAGCTTTCTTT. The encoded protein is CASSLIVGRDTEAFF.

This clone showed up just once. This chain links TRBV18 with TRBJ1-2; D not certain. Germline V gene lookup returns CDR1 KGHSH and CDR2 LQKENI. V lost 3 bases and J lost 4, with 6 bases in between. There are 12 residues in the CDR3. The DNA for the CDR3 is TGTGCCAGCTCACCGGCCGGCTATGGCTACACCTTC. This translates into CASSPAGYGYTF.

The genes are TRBV18 and TRBJ2-5; 10 nucleotides match TRBD1. Germline-derived CDR1 and CDR2 are KGHSH and LQKENI. This CDR3 contains 17 residues. V dropped 3 bases and J dropped 4; count of bases not matched to a gene: 11. CDR3 DNA sequence: TGTGCCAGCTCACCCCTAGGATGGACAGGGGGACTAGAGACCCAGTACTTC. Its translation is CASSPLGWTGGLETQYF.

The chain is built from TRBV2 and TRBJ2-7, with 7 nucleotides matching TRBD1. CDR1 and CDR2 (germline): SNHLY, FYNNEI. V shed 6 bases, J shed 3 bases, and the junction held 5 bases outside the gene matches. The CDR3 totals 13 residues. In DNA, the CDR3 is TGTGCCAGCAGCGACAGGGCTGGCTACGAGCAGTACTTC. This translates into CASSDRAGYEQYF.

The V and J genes are TRBV5-1 and TRBJ2-7; D unresolved. The V and J ends lost 8 bases and 2 bases respectively, with 14 bases between them. The CDR3 length is 13 residues. Per the germline V gene, CDR1 is SGHRS and CDR2 is YFSETQ. The CDR3 reads CARNFRAAYEQYF. CDR3 coding DNA: TGCGCCAGAAACTTTCGGGCAGCCTACGAGCAGTACTTC.

This chain links TRBV5-1 with TRBJ2-7; 9 bases align to TRBD1. V lost 0 bases, J lost 2 bases, and 12 bases stayed unmatched. The length of the CDR3 is 18 residues. The germline V gene has CDR1 SGHRS and CDR2 YFSETQ. The CDR3 loop reads CASSLDYRGRNLPYEQYF. The DNA of the CDR3 is TGCGCCAGCAGCTTGGATTACAGGGGGCGAAACCTACCCTACGAGCAGTACTTC.

The rearrangement uses TRBV5-1 and TRBJ1-2, with D possibly being TRBD1 (6 bases). Trimming left V 3 bases short and J 13 bases short, with 19 bases between. CDR3 length equals 13 residues. Germline-derived CDR1 and CDR2 are SGHRS and YFSETQ. The CDR3 loop is CASSSQGRDASTF. CDR3 nucleotide sequence: TGCGCCAGCAGCTCACAGGGCAGGGACGCTAGCACCTTC.

This clone has a handful of counts. The chain is built from TRBV11-2 and TRBJ2-3, with TRBD1 matching over 8 bases. CDR1 SGHAT and CDR2 FQNNGV come from the germline V gene. The CDR3 sequence is 18 residues long. The V gene end was trimmed by 5 bases and the J gene end by 3 bases; junction bases not matched to a gene: 16. This CDR3 reads CASSKDPYRRQGTDTQYF. The CDR3 DNA follows: TGTGCCAGCAGCAAGGACCCTTATCGACGACAGGGGACAGATACGCAGTATTTT.

This clone was observed a single time. The chain couples TRBV3-1 (or the pseudogene TRBV3-2) to TRBJ1-1, with TRBD1 identical over 9 bases. Germline V gives CDR1 LGHDT, CDR2 YNNKEL (reference sequence). V lost 0 bases and J lost 4; bases outside the gene matches: 9. This CDR3 region has 17 residues. Written as DNA, the CDR3 is TGTGCCAGCAGCCAAGACATCGGGACAGGGCCCTCCACTGAAGCTTTCTTT. Its translation is CASSQDIGTGPSTEAFF.

In regard to this clone: Other DNA sequences in this specimen translate into the identical CDR3. CDR3 bases: TGTGCCAGCAGCCTAGGGGACCAAGAGACCCAGTACTTC. This encodes CASSLGDQETQYF. The V call is TRBV11-3, the J call TRBJ2-5; D perhaps matches TRBD1 (5 bases). The V end was cut by 5 bases, the J end by 0 bases, with 7 bases between. CDR3 length: 13 amino acids. Germline CDR1 is SGHNT and CDR2 is YENEEA.

The chain links TRBV19 to TRBJ2-2, with D maybe TRBD2 (5 bases). The germline gives CDR1 LNHDA, CDR2 SQIVND (reference sequence). The CDR3 is 14 residues long. Trimming shortened V by 3 bases and J by 7 bases, and 12 bases separated the two germline ends. The CDR3 spells CASSILARGGELFF. CDR3 sequence (DNA): TGTGCCAGTAGTATCCTAGCCCGCGGCGGGGAGCTGTTTTTT.

The chain employs TRBV4-1 and TRBJ1-5, with 9 bases lining up with TRBD1. Germline CDR1 reads MGHRA; CDR2 reads YSYEKL. The CDR3 runs 14 residues. Losses at the gene ends were 3 bases for V and 6 bases for J; bases not matched to a gene: 3. The CDR3 DNA is TGCGCCAGCAGCCAGGGGACAGGGAGTCAGCCCCAGCATTTT. Translation: CASSQGTGSQPQHF.

This clone was counted between two and nine times. This rearrangement joins TRBV5-6 to TRBJ1-2; D is unclear. The V and J ends lost 0 bases and 0 bases respectively, with 3 bases between them. Looked up from germline, CDR1 is SGHDT and CDR2 is YYEEEE. The CDR3 runs to 13 residues. CDR3 sequence: CASSLVSNYGYTF. The DNA for the CDR3 is TGTGCCAGCAGCTTGGTGTCTAACTATGGCTACACCTTC.